This T cell receptor (beta chain) was captured in a study of cytomegalovirus exposure and HLA in healthy donors. Whole-study findings and limits: Common viral pathogens seemed to be connected with several of the most significant clusters, according to a later analysis. Only CMV serostatus was available as immune exposure information.

CDR1 and CDR2 from the germline V gene are SGHAT and FQDESV (reference sequence). Trimming removed 5 bases at V and 4 bases at J, with 11 bases between. CDR3 size: 13 residues. For this clone: The antigen is unknown.

The primer mix had 60 Vbeta and 13 Jbeta primers. Clones were read by immunoSEQ multiplex PCR, and TCRdb kept only the in-frame ones, dropping some. Found here are 90,000 to 150,000 clones, around 84% of them singletons; the top ten hold about 3.5%. The TCR sequence derives from a woman between 25 and 40 years old in good health and CMV-seropositive. The sequenced material came from PBMCs. This chain joins TRBV11-1 and TRBJ2-5; D perhaps matches TRBD1 (5 bases). CDR3 sequence reads: CASSPGIGETQYF. Written as DNA, the CDR3 is TGTGCCAGCAGCCCAGGGATCGGAGAGACCCAGTACTTC. The variable domain in full, completed from reference TRBV11-1 and TRBJ2-5, reads EAEVAQSPRYKITEKSQAVAFWCDPISGHATLYWYRQILGQGPELLVQFQDESVVDDSQLPKDRFSAERLKGVDSTLKIQPAELGDSAMYLCASSPGIGETQYFGPGTRLLVL.